What follows is one T cell receptor beta chain and its context. Germline-derived CDR1 and CDR2 are SGHDT and YYEEEE. This CDR3 is 15 amino acids long. V lost 0 bases and J lost 0, with 7 bases in between. The data derive from a study of blood T cell repertoires in COVID-19. On the study more broadly: The United States, Italy and Spain were the sources of the acute and convalescent COVID-19 samples. In each case, the material was cDNA or gDNA derived from T cells, B-cell-depleted T cells, or PBMCs.

Generated by immunoSEQ multiplex PCR, the TCRdb table keeps only in-frame clones and is missing some. Altogether some 78,000 clones are present, 90% being singletons, with the ten largest covering around 4.5%. The source material was peripheral blood. The sequence came from a woman at least 80 years old with active or convalescent COVID-19. V usage is TRBV5-6 and J usage is TRBJ1-3, with TRBD1 as a possible D gene (5 bases). CDR3 sequence: CASSLVGPSGNTIYF. In DNA form, the CDR3 reads TGTGCCAGCAGCTTGGTGGGGCCCTCTGGAAACACCATATATTTT.